This T cell receptor beta chain stems from a study of T cell responses to AZD1222 COVID-19 vaccine. General study findings and limits: Just a handful of AZD1222 recipients were seropositive at baseline. White British donors predominated, females outnumbered males, and clonal diversity was possibly underestimated.

With regard to this clone: Its antigen is not known.

Assay used: immunoSEQ multiplex PCR; TCRdb lists only in-frame clones, some missing. Among fewer than 300,000 clones listed, roughly 93% were seen once. Sequencing was performed on peripheral blood, taken on day 0 of AZD1222 vaccination. This sequence originates from an adult in good health.

The CDR3 is CASSPPGQQFF. CDR3 DNA: TGTGCCAGCAGCCCACCGGGACAGCAGTTCTTC. This sequence joins TRBV28 and TRBJ2-1, with D perhaps assigned TRBD1 or TRBD2 (5 bases each). The CDR3 is made up of 11 amino acids. Deletions cut 6 bases from V and 11 bases from J, with 11 bases between. The germline V gene has CDR1 MDHEN and CDR2 SYDVKM.